Listed here are 2 T cell receptor beta chains from one sample, sequenced in a study of cytotoxic CD8 clonotypes in ibrutinib-treated CLL. Sequencing was performed with immunoSEQ multiplex PCR; in TCRdb, only in-frame clones are kept and a portion is missing. The table shows about 200,000 clones, with roughly 73% occurring only once. The material was PBMCs, obtained after 12 months of ibrutinib treatment. The origin of the receptors is a human donor with chronic lymphocytic leukemia.

This sequence joins TRBV27 and TRBJ2-5, with 8 bases matching TRBD1. This CDR3 has 17 amino acids. The junction had 13 bases not matched to a gene; V was cut back by 5 bases and J by 2 bases. Germline CDR1 is MNHEY and CDR2 is SMNVEV (reference sequence). The CDR3 sequence: CASSPMAGGGGQETQYF. As DNA, the CDR3 is TGTGCCAGCAGTCCCATGGCAGGGGGCGGTGGGCAAGAGACCCAGTACTTC.

The rearrangement uses TRBV18 and TRBJ2-5; D is possibly TRBD1 or TRBD2 (5 bases each). Trimming pared 5 bases from V and 4 bases from J, leaving 17 bases between. The CDR3 runs to 15 residues. Per germline, CDR1 KGHSH and CDR2 LQKENI. CDR3 DNA: TGTGCCAGCTCATCCGGGACGACCTTGGGAGAGACCCAGTACTTC. This codes for CASSSGTTLGETQYF. The full variable domain, rest sourced from reference TRBV18 and TRBJ2-5, is NAGVMQNPRHLVRRRGQEARLRCSPMKGHSHVYWYRQLPEEGLKFMVYLQKENIIDESGMPKERFSAEFPKEGPSILRIQQVVRGDSAAYFCASSSGTTLGETQYFGPGTRLLVL.